The 8 T cell receptor beta chains below come from one sample, sequenced in a study of cytotoxic CD8 clonotypes in ibrutinib-treated CLL. Sequencing was performed with immunoSEQ multiplex PCR; in TCRdb, only in-frame clones are kept and a portion is missing. This table has 160,000 or so clones, under 90% appearing once. Sequencing was performed on PBMCs, taken after 24 months of ibrutinib treatment. The origin of the receptors is a human donor with chronic lymphocytic leukemia.

V and J are TRBV4-2 and TRBJ1-1; D is unresolved. Trimming left V 4 bases short and J 5 bases short, with 14 bases between. This CDR3 has 14 amino acids. Germline CDR1 and CDR2: LGHNA and YNFKEQ. Written as DNA, the CDR3 is TGTGCCAGCAGCCCCCCGAACACTGGAACTGAAGCTTTCTTT. Translation gives CASSPPNTGTEAFF.

The chain employs TRBV27 and TRBJ2-3, with 9 bases matching TRBD1. J was trimmed by 3 bases and V by 2 bases; bases with no gene match: 12. The CDR3 consists of 18 residues. The germline CDR1 and CDR2 sequences are MNHEY and SMNVEV (reference sequence). The CDR3 DNA reads TGTGCCAGCAGTTTAACTTCCCCGGGACAGGGCGGTACAGATACGCAGTATTTT. The encoded protein is CASSLTSPGQGGTDTQYF.

The chain couples TRBV2 to TRBJ2-5; TRBD2 aligns across 12 bases. After removal of 8 bases from V and 6 bases from J, the junction contained 7 bases not matched to a gene. The CDR3 loop spans 14 amino acids. CDR1 and CDR2 from the germline V gene are SNHLY and FYNNEI. CDR3 residues: CASASSGGAKTQYF. The CDR3 DNA is TGTGCCAGCGCGTCTAGCGGGGGGGCTAAGACCCAGTACTTC.

This sequence joins TRBV6-6 and TRBJ1-2; 9 bases map to TRBD1. Trimming cost V 6 bases and J 2 bases; bases outside gene matches: 7. Germline assignment: CDR1 MNHNY and CDR2 SVGAGI (reference sequence). The CDR3 length is 15 residues. The CDR3 DNA follows: TGTGCCAGCAGACACGGACAGGGGCCCAACTATGGCTACACCTTC. Its translation is CASRHGQGPNYGYTF.

This clone was recorded only once. The gene calls are TRBV4-2 and TRBJ1-2, with 7 nucleotides matching TRBD1. V shed 5 bases, J shed 0 bases, and the junction held 12 bases outside the gene matches. Germline assignment: CDR1 LGHNA and CDR2 YNFKEQ. CDR3 size: 17 residues. The DNA of the CDR3 is TGTGCCAGCAGCGAACGGCTGGGGGACAGAACTAACTATGGCTACACCTTC. Protein: CASSERLGDRTNYGYTF.

The V and J genes are TRBV29-1 and TRBJ1-1; 10 bases align to TRBD1. The CDR3 consists of 13 residues. Germline CDR1 is SQVTM and CDR2 is ANQGSEA. With 6 bases clipped from V and 3 bases from J, the junction kept 4 bases outside the gene matches. DNA of the CDR3: TGCAGCGTCCGGGACAGGGGCTACACTGAAGCTTTCTTT. Its translation: CSVRDRGYTEAFF.

This chain links TRBV11-3 with TRBJ2-7, with 10 nucleotides matching TRBD2. The junction had 7 bases not matched to a gene; V was cut back by 5 bases and J by 3 bases. CDR1 SGHNT and CDR2 YENEEA come from the germline V gene. The CDR3 covers 15 residues. Written as DNA, the CDR3 is TGTGCCAGCAGCGGTTACGGGACTAGCGACTACGAGCAGTACTTC. Translated, it gives CASSGYGTSDYEQYF.

This chain connects TRBV15 to TRBJ1-5; weak D call: TRBD1 (6 bases). There are 16 residues in the CDR3. Germline V gene sequence: CDR1 LNHNV, CDR2 YYDKDF (reference sequence). V lost 1 base to trimming and J lost 1 base, with 11 bases between them. CDR3: CATSRGTTGSNQPQHF. The CDR3 bases are TGTGCCACCAGCAGAGGCACTACAGGGAGCAATCAGCCCCAGCATTTT.